Below are 22 T cell receptor beta chains sequenced from a single sample in a study of T-cell memory formation after mild COVID-19. TCRdb fed the 5' RACE reads into MiXCR, producing one record per CDR3 protein. The repertoire has 410,000 or so distinct CDR3 sequences, about 22% of them found once; the top ten carry around 13%. Sequenced input: PBMCs or a T cell subset sorted from them (not recorded which). Receptor source: an adult woman who had mild COVID-19 (a few samples of this study predate the infection). Cell type and time point are not known.

The chain employs TRBV7-6 and TRBJ2-1; D not resolved. This CDR3 is 13 amino acids long. V lost 6 bases to trimming and J lost 4 bases, with 10 bases between them. Germline CDR1 is SGHVS and CDR2 is FNYEAQ. CDR3 in amino acids: CASSQEGYNEQFF. CDR3 nucleotides: TGTGCCAGCAGTCAGGAAGGGTACAATGAGCAGTTCTTC.

The chain couples TRBV5-5 to TRBJ2-7; 7 nucleotides agree with TRBD1. The V gene's germline CDR1 is SGHKS and CDR2 YYEKEE (reference sequence). The V segment lost 5 bases and the J segment 0 bases; nucleotides outside the gene matches: 11. This CDR3 region has 16 residues. CDR3 DNA: TGTGCCAGCAGAAAAGACGGGACAGCGAGCTCCTACGAGCAGTACTTC. Translated: CASRKDGTASSYEQYF.

The gene calls are TRBV6-6 and TRBJ2-3, with D possibly matching TRBD1 (5 bases). This CDR3 comprises 15 residues. Trimming removed 6 bases at V and 0 bases at J, with 13 bases between. Germline V gene data show CDR1 as MNHNY and CDR2 as SVGAGI (reference sequence). CDR3 amino acids: CASSTPTASTDTQYF. For the CDR3, the DNA is TGTGCCAGCAGCACCCCGACAGCTAGCACAGATACGCAGTATTTT.

This clonotype has more than one count but fewer than ten. The chain joins TRBV6-5 to TRBJ1-6; a weak D match, TRBD1 (5 bases). The CDR3 length is 12 residues. Germline CDR1 and CDR2: MNHEY and SVGAGI. V shed 5 bases and J shed 13 bases, with 12 bases lying between them. Here the CDR3 DNA reads TGTGCCAGCAGTAGTACGTCAGGGCCCCTCCACTTT. It is translated as CASSSTSGPLHF.

This clonotype appeared a few times. This sequence joins TRBV20-1 and TRBJ2-3; D may correspond to TRBD1 or TRBD2 (5 bases each). The CDR3 length is 15 residues. Trimming removed 3 bases at V and 3 bases at J, with 16 bases between. Germline V gene sequence: CDR1 DFQATT, CDR2 SNEGSKA (reference sequence). Here the CDR3 DNA reads TGCAGTGCTAGTAATGTGGGGACGGGGACAGATACGCAGTATTTT. This codes for CSASNVGTGTDTQYF.

Here the CDR3 reads CASSLEWTSGLLGETQYF. The CDR3, as DNA: TGCGCCAGCAGCTTGGAGTGGACTAGCGGCCTCTTGGGCGAGACCCAGTACTTC. The V gene is TRBV5-1, the J gene TRBJ2-5; 10 bases match TRBD2. The CDR3 covers 18 residues. Germline CDR1 SGHRS, CDR2 YFSETQ. With 0 bases clipped from V and 5 bases from J, the junction kept 13 bases outside the gene matches. Filled out from reference TRBV5-1 and TRBJ2-5, the complete variable domain reads KAGVTQTPRYLIKTRGQQVTLSCSPISGHRSVSWYQQTPGQGLQFLFEYFSETQRNKGNFPGRFSGRQFSNSRSEMNVSTLELGDSALYLCASSLEWTSGLLGETQYFGPGTRLLVL.

The chain has TRBV29-1 and TRBJ1-1; TRBD1 agrees at 7 bases. The CDR3 loop spans 14 amino acids. Unmatched junction bases numbered 8, after V lost 2 bases and J lost 5 bases. The V gene's germline CDR1 is SQVTM and CDR2 ANQGSEA. CDR3 in amino acids: CSVELRGSWTEAFF. DNA of the CDR3: TGCAGCGTTGAACTCAGGGGGTCTTGGACTGAAGCTTTCTTT.

The chain recombines TRBV6-6 with TRBJ1-1; D unclear. The CDR3 extends over 14 amino acids. Per the germline V gene, CDR1 is MNHNY and CDR2 is SVGAGI (reference sequence). Between the trimmed V and J ends, which lost 7 bases and 1 base, there was a span of 13 bases. In nucleotides, the CDR3 is TGTGCCAGCACCAACCCCCTCCGGAACACTGAAGCTTTCTTT. Translating it yields CASTNPLRNTEAFF.

This clonotype was counted many times. The chain recombines TRBV7-2 with TRBJ2-2; weak D call: TRBD1 (6 bases). CDR1 and CDR2 (germline): SGHTA, FQGNSA. Trimming removed 2 bases at V and 3 bases at J, with 10 bases between. CDR3 length: 15 residues. CDR3 sequence (DNA): TGTGCCAGCAGCTTAACGACAGGTTACACCGGGGAGCTGTTTTTT. It translates to CASSLTTGYTGELFF.

This clonotype was detected a few times. The rearrangement joins TRBV7-2 to TRBJ1-5; the match to TRBD1 covers 8 bases. V shed 4 bases, J shed 6 bases, and the junction held 2 bases outside the gene matches. The CDR3 consists of 13 residues. From germline, CDR1 is SGHTA and CDR2 FQGNSA. As DNA, the CDR3 is TGTGCCAGCAGCTCGACAGGGGCTCAGCCCCAGCATTTT. It is translated as CASSSTGAQPQHF.

This clonotype was found a few times. V is TRBV9 and J is TRBJ2-5; TRBD2 might be the D (5 bases). Germline CDR1 and CDR2: SGDLS and YYNGEE. The CDR3 sequence is 17 residues long. Trimming shortened V by 3 bases and J by 3 bases, and 21 bases separated the two germline ends. DNA for the CDR3: TGTGCCAGCAGCGGAGCCCTCCGCCCCGCGGGTGAAGAGACCCAGTACTTC. Its translation is CASSGALRPAGEETQYF.

The rearrangement joins TRBV3-1 to TRBJ2-1; 12 nucleotides line up with TRBD2. CDR3 length: 14 residues. Trimming took 3 bases from V and 10 from J; bases not matched to a gene: 4. The germline CDR1 and CDR2 sequences are LGHDT and YNNKEL (reference sequence). This CDR3 reads CASSHRLAGAEQFF. In DNA, the CDR3 is TGTGCCAGCAGCCATCGACTAGCGGGGGCCGAGCAGTTCTTC.

The chain has TRBV29-1 and TRBJ1-2; 8 bases agree with TRBD1. V dropped 6 bases and J dropped 4; count of bases not matched to a gene: 10. CDR3 length: 14 amino acids. The germline CDR1 and CDR2 sequences are SQVTM and ANQGSEA. CDR3 in amino acids: CSVEMDREVYGYTF. The CDR3 DNA reads TGCAGCGTCGAAATGGACAGGGAGGTCTATGGCTACACCTTC.

This sequence joins TRBV5-1 and TRBJ2-5; tentatively, D is TRBD1 (5 bases). Trimming took off 0 bases at V and 7 bases at J, with 19 bases between the two ends. This CDR3 has 16 residues. Per germline, CDR1 SGHRS and CDR2 YFSETQ. CDR3 in amino acids: CASSLEVGQGGGTQYF. The DNA for the CDR3 is TGCGCCAGCAGCTTGGAGGTCGGGCAGGGCGGCGGGACCCAGTACTTC. Filled out from reference TRBV5-1 and TRBJ2-5, the complete variable domain reads KAGVTQTPRYLIKTRGQQVTLSCSPISGHRSVSWYQQTPGQGLQFLFEYFSETQRNKGNFPGRFSGRQFSNSRSEMNVSTLELGDSALYLCASSLEVGQGGGTQYFGPGTRLLVL.

This clonotype was detected only a few times. This chain connects TRBV5-1 to TRBJ2-5, with D possibly being TRBD1 (6 bases). Germline assignment: CDR1 SGHRS and CDR2 YFSETQ. The CDR3 runs to 13 residues. The ends were cut back, 4 bases at V and 5 bases at J, with 12 bases in the middle. The CDR3 nucleotides are TGCGCCAGCAGCCCCGGACAGTATGAGACCCAGTACTTC. Its translation: CASSPGQYETQYF.

The chain carries TRBV5-6 and TRBJ1-2; 10 bases agree with TRBD1. The germline V gene encodes CDR1 SGHDT and CDR2 YYEEEE. This CDR3 has 15 amino acids. The trim removed 4 bases at V and 2 bases at J, leaving 5 bases unmatched. The CDR3 coding sequence is TGTGCCAGCAGCGCGAAGGGACAGGGGAACTATGGCTACACCTTC. It codes for CASSAKGQGNYGYTF.

The gene calls are TRBV3-1 and TRBJ1-2; D is ambiguous. V was trimmed by 1 base and J by 6 bases, leaving 12 bases between them. Per the germline V gene, CDR1 is LGHDT and CDR2 is YNNKEL (reference sequence). The CDR3 spans 14 residues. The CDR3 reads CASSQVPGPNGYTF. The DNA of the CDR3 is TGTGCCAGCAGCCAAGTGCCGGGTCCAAATGGCTACACCTTC.

The chain recombines TRBV10-3 with TRBJ2-5; no clear D gene. V lost 2 bases and J lost 0, with 4 bases in between. CDR1 ENHRY and CDR2 SYGVKD come from the germline V gene. CDR3 length equals 13 residues. The CDR3 coding sequence is TGTGCCATCAGTGAGAGAAACCAAGAGACCCAGTACTTC. Protein sequence: CAISERNQETQYF.

This clonotype has a handful of counts. The chain is built from TRBV5-1 and TRBJ2-1; 7 bases fit TRBD2. V was clipped by 0 bases and J by 6 bases; unmatched bases: 6. CDR3 length: 15 amino acids. CDR1 and CDR2 (germline): SGHRS, YFSETQ. CDR3 DNA sequence: TGCGCCAGCAGCTTGGAGGGGCGCGGGGGCAATGAGCAGTTCTTC. Its translation is CASSLEGRGGNEQFF.

V gene TRBV6-4 combines with J gene TRBJ1-2; 10 bases are a match to TRBD1. With 4 bases clipped from V and 7 bases from J, the junction kept 12 bases outside the gene matches. From germline, CDR1 is MRHNA and CDR2 SNTAGT. This CDR3 is built from 16 residues. In DNA form, the CDR3 reads TGTGCCAGCAGTGGTAAACCCGGGACAGGGGTTCTTGGCTACACCTTC. Translating gives CASSGKPGTGVLGYTF.

This clonotype showed up just a few times. The chain combines TRBV7-8 with TRBJ2-1; tentative D call: TRBD1 (6 bases). The CDR3 totals 13 residues. Germline V gene lookup returns CDR1 SGHVS and CDR2 FQNEAQ. Trimming stripped 3 bases from V and 4 bases from J, with 7 bases between. The CDR3 spells CASSFTGYNEQFF. CDR3 in DNA: TGTGCCAGCAGCTTCACAGGGTACAATGAGCAGTTCTTC.

The rearrangement links TRBV11-3 to TRBJ2-1; 8 nucleotides align to TRBD2. The J segment lost 5 bases and the V segment lost 4 bases, leaving 10 bases of the junction unmatched. CDR1 is SGHNT and CDR2 is YENEEA in the germline V gene. The CDR3 is 16 amino acids. CDR3 nucleotides: TGTGCCAGCAGCTCAGATGGACTAGCAGCCAACAATGAGCAGTTCTTC. Translated, it gives CASSSDGLAANNEQFF.